This TCR beta chain is drawn from a study of T cell responses to AZD1222 COVID-19 vaccine. Notes on the study in general: Dominant at 160-218 and 743-854, vaccine-associated CD4 TCRs also spanned spike. Close to half of all spike-specific TCRs reportedly target regions of the variants that are unmutated. Elevations in Spike-specific TCR breadth and depth followed administration of two AZD1222 doses.

V dropped 1 base and J dropped 2 bases, with 8 bases sitting between them. Germline CDR1 is SGHKS and CDR2 is YYEKEE (reference sequence). CDR3 length equals 14 residues. Notes on this clone: What it binds is not known.

Analysis merged second doses at about 4 or about 12 weeks. Produced via immunoSEQ multiplex PCR; TCRdb's table is partial and in-frame only. This sample has around 110,000 clones, with 90% to 95% found just once. The chain employs TRBV5-5 and TRBJ2-3, with a possible D match to TRBD2 (5 bases). The TCR was taken from an adult who received the AZD1222 COVID-19 vaccine. Sequencing was performed on peripheral blood, taken 28 days after the second AZD1222 dose. CDR3 in DNA: TGTGCCAGCAGCTTGCGGGATCCCACAGATACGCAGTATTTT. Protein: CASSLRDPTDTQYF.